This TCR beta chain was sequenced for a study of shared clonotypes between healthy human individuals. CD45RO-negative, CCR7-selected cells formed the naive CD8 fraction, which excluded terminally differentiated effector memory CD45RA+ cells. The assay was immunoSEQ multiplex PCR, and TCRdb's table has in-frame clones only and misses some. This sample has some 630,000 clones, with roughly 96% found just once. Trimming pared 0 bases from V and 2 bases from J, leaving 7 bases between. Germline CDR1 and CDR2: LNHDA and SQIVND (reference sequence). CDR3 length: 14 amino acids. The receptor's source is a woman aged 25 to 39 in good health. The rearrangement joins TRBV19 to TRBJ1-2; the D is unclear. Material for sequencing was naive CD8+ T cells sorted from blood. Here the CDR3 reads CASSIDGRNYGYTF. CDR3 bases: TGTGCCAGTAGTATAGATGGGAGAAACTATGGCTACACCTTC.